Sequencing of this T cell receptor (beta chain) was carried out in a study of immune cell composition in non-small cell lung cancer. Overall study findings and caveats: Squamous carcinomas (approximately 75%) more often had tumour-associated clones >0.5% than adenocarcinomas (roughly 35%).

This CDR3 spans 16 amino acids. Trimming left V 4 bases short and J 7 bases short, with 17 bases between. The V gene's germline CDR1 is LGHNA and CDR2 YNFKEQ. Clones were sequenced by immunoSEQ multiplex PCR, and TCRdb holds only the in-frame ones, with some missing. The sample yields 9,000 to 10,000 clones, roughly two thirds seen once. Frozen unsorted single-cell suspensions supplied the genomic DNA. This clone occurred a few times. The antigen remains undetermined. The chain couples TRBV4-2 to TRBJ1-6; the D gene is possibly TRBD1 (5 bases). The sample was lung tumor tissue. The source of this sequence is a human donor with non-small cell lung cancer. The DNA for the CDR3 is TGTGCCAGCAGCCTCCGAATGCAGGGAACCAATTCACCCCTCCACTTT. It encodes CASSLRMQGTNSPLHF.